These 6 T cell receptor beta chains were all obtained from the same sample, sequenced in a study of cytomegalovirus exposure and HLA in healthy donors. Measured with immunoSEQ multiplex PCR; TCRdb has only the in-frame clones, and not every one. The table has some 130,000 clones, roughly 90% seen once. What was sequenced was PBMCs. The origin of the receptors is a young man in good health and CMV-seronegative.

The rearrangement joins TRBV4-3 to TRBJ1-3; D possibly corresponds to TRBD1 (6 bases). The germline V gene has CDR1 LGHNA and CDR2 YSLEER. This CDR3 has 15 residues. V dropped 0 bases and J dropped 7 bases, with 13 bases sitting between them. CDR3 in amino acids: CASSQDLSGVNTIYF. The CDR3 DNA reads TGCGCCAGCAGCCAAGATCTATCAGGGGTGAACACCATATATTTT.

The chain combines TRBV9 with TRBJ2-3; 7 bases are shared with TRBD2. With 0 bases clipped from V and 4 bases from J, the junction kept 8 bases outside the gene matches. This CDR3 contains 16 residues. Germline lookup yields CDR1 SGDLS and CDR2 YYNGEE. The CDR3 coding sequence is TGTGCCAGCAGCGTAGGCGGAGCGGGATTATCAGATACGCAGTATTTT. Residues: CASSVGGAGLSDTQYF.

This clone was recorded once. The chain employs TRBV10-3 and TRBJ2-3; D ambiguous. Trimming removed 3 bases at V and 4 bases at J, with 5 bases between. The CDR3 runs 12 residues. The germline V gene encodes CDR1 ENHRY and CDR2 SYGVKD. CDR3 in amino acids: CAISDEADTQYF. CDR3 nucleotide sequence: TGTGCCATCAGTGATGAGGCAGATACGCAGTATTTT.

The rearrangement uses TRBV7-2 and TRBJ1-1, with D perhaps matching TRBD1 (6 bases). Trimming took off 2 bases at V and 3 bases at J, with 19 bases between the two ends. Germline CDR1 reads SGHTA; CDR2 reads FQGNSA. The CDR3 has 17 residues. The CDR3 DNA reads TGTGCCAGCAGCTTACTTACTGCCAACTGGGGGCACACTGAAGCTTTCTTT. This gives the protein CASSLLTANWGHTEAFF.

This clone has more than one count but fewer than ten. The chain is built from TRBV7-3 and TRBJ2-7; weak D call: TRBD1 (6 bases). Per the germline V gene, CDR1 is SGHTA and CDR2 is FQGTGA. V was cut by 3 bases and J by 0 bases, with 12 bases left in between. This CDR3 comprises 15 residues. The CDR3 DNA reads TGTGCCAGCAGCTTGACAGGATCACTCTCCTACGAGCAGTACTTC. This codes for CASSLTGSLSYEQYF.

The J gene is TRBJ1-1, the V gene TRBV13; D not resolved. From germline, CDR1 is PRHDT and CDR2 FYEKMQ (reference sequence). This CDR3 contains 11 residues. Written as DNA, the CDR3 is TGTGGGTACGGTGCGAACACTGAAGCTTTCTTT. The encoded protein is CGYGANTEAFF. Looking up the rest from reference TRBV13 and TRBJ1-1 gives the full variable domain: AAGVIQSPRHLIKEKRETATLKCYPIPRHDTVYWYQQGPGQDPQFLISFYEKMQSDKGSIPDRFSAQQFSDYHSELNMSSLELGDSALYFCGYGANTEAFFGQGTRLTVV.